The present T cell receptor beta chain was sequenced within a study of cytomegalovirus exposure and HLA in healthy donors (dated by TCRdb to the late 2010s). Background on the whole study: An earlier analysis of several hundred of the donors reported 276 Gb of sequence data and 95 million to 120 million unique TCR beta sequences obtained from 150 million to 200 million T cells. An early release covering just under 650 HLA-typed donors comprised approximately 300 gigabases of sequencing data and roughly 86 million unique TCR sequences. The genetic ancestry cluster associated with self-reported Caucasian donors included roughly four fifths of the roughly 410 genotyped donors. The study aimed to test whether signatures of past pathogen exposure could be identified by cataloging public T cell receptors. Using immunosequencing, the study profiled T cell repertoires from 500 to 800 subjects and related those repertoires to cytomegalovirus serostatus. In addition to the first cohort of 500 to 850 subjects, a separate validation cohort of approximately 110 different subjects was used. High-throughput TCR immunosequencing, statistical association of individual TCRs with disease status, and machine learning were combined to predict cytomegalovirus infection status. In a later analysis, previously published TCR beta repertoires from 666 donors were re-analyzed and high-resolution HLA genotyping was added so that TCR occurrence patterns could be studied. Rather than using new phenotypic data, the later analysis identified candidate immune exposures from TCR beta sequences and from how often those sequences occurred across donors. An earlier analysis of more than 450 of the donors used high-throughput TCR beta sequencing to judge whether each TCR beta V gene segment behaved as functional or pseudogenic. Donor age, sex, ethnicity and CMV serostatus were collected together with the repertoire data. Genome-wide SNP genotypes for about 55% of the 666 donors were used in a later genetic analysis, which treated that subset as a discovery cohort. Every repertoire in the discovery cohort had been generated on one and the same sequencing platform. Both class I and class II loci were covered by HLA typing, at four-digit resolution. The number of typed donors differed by locus: about 620-640 for A, B, C, DRB1 and DQB1; 500 to 550 for DQA1; 606 for DPA1; and around 490 for DPB1. Because of strong linkage in the cohort, roughly 5 DR-DQ haplotypes were treated as single units for association and clustering. Among over 350 genotyped donors of the cohort, an average of approximately 230,000 unique TCR beta nucleotide sequences were sequenced per donor, 15% to 20% of them non-productive. What the study reported, not specific to this receptor: Most TCR sequences were observed very rarely across donors, whereas some public TCRs were present in many individuals. Linkage disequilibrium might explain the correlated functional status among segregating V segments, but an unknown experimental factor could not be excluded. In a later analysis, TCR association rates were found to vary across HLA loci, with the most associated TCRs seen for DRB1 alleles and the fewest for HLA-C alleles. The authors suggested that the approach could potentially be generalized to other disease states and immunological phenotypes. According to a later analysis, parvovirus B19, influenza, CMV and Epstein-Barr virus appeared linked to several top co-occurrence clusters. The study listed 164 TCR beta chains as associated with cytomegalovirus. A later analysis found that HLA-associated TCR beta chains were more clonally expanded and had lower generation probabilities than equally common non-associated chains. Specific HLA alleles were associated with 16,951 TCR beta sequences at a false discovery rate of 0.05 in a later analysis. The presence/absence analyses assumed that sequencing depth was roughly uniform across donors, and that assumption may not be true. The cohort was sequenced for TCR beta chains only, and without alpha or paired-chain data the features that could be detected were limited. The sequencing pipeline was judged likely to have produced a cluster of highly shared sequence variants as a technical artifact. An earlier analysis of around 500 of the donors showed that most TCR beta V segments appeared in productive rearrangements either about 87% or about 30% of the time, which broadly matched IMGT annotations. A later genetic analysis associated a missense DCLRE1C variant with V-gene and J-gene trimming of TCR beta chains, and an independent cohort replicated the association. Because counts were too low, about 18 rarely observed V segments, including chromosome 9 orphons, were left out of the earlier analysis of 587 of the donors. A few of the identified cytomegalovirus-associated TCR beta chains were confirmed in vitro to be specific for cytomegalovirus antigens. When HLA alleles, especially DR and DQ, strongly co-occurred, TCR associations were difficult to assign to individual alleles. HLA typing was unavailable for some donors at each locus, so association tests used only the typed subset. Some IMGT-functional V segments, including TRBV6-2 and TRBV6-3, could not be told apart with the 87-base-pair reads, so those segments were excluded. A further reported finding was that TCR beta sequences accurately predicted the HLA-A and HLA-B alleles for most subjects in the first cohort. CMV serostatus was the only immune exposure information available for the cohort. The classifier was reported to diagnose cytomegalovirus status with high specificity and sensitivity in both the original cohort and the validation cohort. A later analysis found that most CMV-associated TCR beta chains appeared HLA-restricted, with HLA associations seemingly driven largely by CMV exposure. Compared with the 666-donor mean, donors in an Asian-associated ancestry cluster had fewer N-insertions in productive TCRs, according to a later genetic analysis.

To prepare the library, the immunoSEQ multiplex PCR assay was applied. For the multiplex PCR, a mixture combining 60 forward primers for TCR Vbeta segments and 13 reverse primers for TCR Jbeta segments was used. The CDR3 region of rearranged TCR beta genes was amplified from genomic DNA with a multiplex PCR assay. The Illumina HiSeq System was used to sequence the amplified TCR beta libraries as 87-base-pair reads. The original pipeline was this. A later analysis tallied around 82 million unique TCR beta chains across the 666 repertoires, and around 12 million of those chains were shared by two or more donors. To remove PCR and sequencing errors, raw reads were error-corrected and collapsed into unique sequences using a nearest-neighbor algorithm that merged closely related sequences. Alignment of CDR3 sequences to IMGT reference sequences was used to assign V, D and J gene segments. Each retained sequence needed at least a six-nucleotide match to both a V gene segment and a J gene segment. A rearrangement counted as productive if the CDR3 had no stop codons and remained in frame with V and J, and every other rearrangement counted as non-productive. Following IMGT convention, CDR3 was defined as the stretch from the second conserved V-encoded cysteine up to the conserved J-encoded phenylalanine. In an earlier analysis of around 640 of the donors, sequences lacking an unambiguous match to a single V gene segment were excluded. In an earlier analysis of approximately 610 of the donors, V segments were called functional above 56.7% productive rearrangements and were called segregating when the between-donor standard deviation exceeded 5%. To diagnose cytomegalovirus status from the catalog of TCR beta chain sequences, a statistical classification framework was built. V and J gene assignment, in a later analysis, came from comparing TCR nucleotide sequences with IMGT/GENE-DB human TR gene sequences. A later analysis assigned CDR3 sequences and most-parsimonious VDJ recombination scenarios with the TCRdist pipeline. In a later analysis, each TCR beta chain was defined by its CDR3 amino acid sequence together with its V-gene family, and reads lacking a unique V-gene family were excluded. As a way to deal with suspected cross-contamination and a sequencing artifact, a later analysis dropped nearly 600 nucleotide sequences that were highly shared and had low generation probability. For each public chain, a later analysis derived a clonal expansion index from normalized ranks of inferred template counts within each repertoire. Generation probabilities in a later analysis came from a VDJ recombination model fitted to out-of-frame rearrangements, and those results were checked against IGoR. In a later analysis, hypergeometric tests were used to score TCR-TCR, TCR-HLA and TCR-CMV co-occurrence, with a repertoire-size bias correction applied to TCR pairs. False discovery rates were estimated in a later analysis by permuting HLA or CMV assignments 20 times. In a later analysis, co-occurring TCRs were grouped using DBSCAN, and TCRdist sequence similarity was added for clustering within HLA-allele-positive subsets. For co-occurrence clustering, repertoires with fewer than 30,000 or more than 120,000 public chains were excluded, along with roughly five repertoires with anomalous nucleotide sharing. In its TCRdb copy, this immuneACCESS table keeps in-frame sequences only and misses some clones. Where compared with another copy, unresolved V genes explain less than half of these, and the others have no known cause. D and trimming were read from the DNA, whereas the V and J calls and clone size are those reported in that table. Counted in this sample were some 180,000 clones; 76% of them appeared once. Over 2% of the sample belongs to the ten largest clones.

The cohort comprised some 680 healthy bone marrow donors. At the time of sampling, all cohort members were nominally healthy, though unrecorded immune exposures were likely present. The donor was CMV seropositive and was included in the group of 250 to 300 seropositive cohort members. A peripheral blood sample was collected from each donor, and TCR beta sequencing was performed on peripheral blood mononuclear cells. Genomic DNA extraction from the blood cell samples was performed with the Qiagen DNeasy Blood Extraction Kit. Reading the germline V gene gives CDR1 SGHRS and CDR2 YFSETQ. From its cysteine to its phenylalanine, the CDR3 spans 12 amino acids. Of the read, only the CDR3 DNA is kept; its 36 bases are in frame from base 1. As concerns this clone: Its specific antigen is unknown. An end of the junction differs from the germline gene, which may be a read error.

The rearrangement joined TRBV5-1 to TRBJ1-1, with 7 central nucleotides matching TRBD1. The sequencing input was PBMCs. The clonotype comes from a woman aged 25 to 39 in good health and CMV-seropositive. The nucleotide sequence reads TGCGCCAGCAGCCGACAGGGCACTGAAGCTCTCTTT. The encoded protein is CASSRQGTEALF.